This TCR beta chain was recovered during a study of follicular helper T cells after annual influenza vaccination. Looked up from germline, CDR1 is SGHTS and CDR2 is YDEGEE. V shed 3 bases and J shed 1 base, with 10 bases lying between them. The CDR3 is 14 residues long. The time point here: 2014-2015 season, 7 days after vaccination. Community-dwelling subjects without influenza vaccination in the prior 6 months were enrolled. Findings and limits, study-wide: Just roughly 10-21% of cells analyzed had recovered productive TCRB sequences. Recurrent ICOS+CD38+ cTfh clonotypes included tetramer and AIM influenza-specific ones.

Produced via immunoSEQ multiplex PCR; TCRdb's table is partial and in-frame only. This table has some 9,900 clones, approximately 82% appearing once. Note on this clone: The target antigen is unknown.

The material was CXCR5- memory CD4+ T cells sorted from blood, obtained 7 days after influenza vaccination. This sequence was found in an adult who received the influenza vaccine. The chain uses TRBV5-8 and TRBJ1-1; D gene uncertain. The CDR3 nucleotides read TGTGCCAGCAGCTCCAGGATGGGGAACACTGAAGCTTTCTTT. This sequence encodes CASSSRMGNTEAFF.